This is a list of T cell receptor beta chains from one sample in a study of blood T cell repertoires in COVID-19. Only in-frame clones appear in the TCRdb table, and some are missing; sequencing was by immunoSEQ multiplex PCR. In the table there are about 88,000 clones, over 75% of which are singletons. The specimen sequenced was peripheral blood. The receptors derive from a woman of 80 years or more with acute or convalescent COVID-19. The CDR3 runs from the conserved cysteine through the conserved F or W. D genes are given only for firm matches. The size of a clone is reported for some rows only, either as once, few or many, or as a class for expanded clones.

D	size	V	J	CDR3	DNA
.	once	TRBV7-9	TRBJ1-4	CASSSGYSATNEKLFF	TGTGCCAGCAGCAGTGGTTACAGTGCAACTAATGAAAAACTGTTTTTT
TRBD1	.	TRBV7-9	TRBJ2-5	CASSFRTGGAETQYF	TGTGCCAGCAGCTTCCGGACAGGGGGCGCGGAGACCCAGTACTTC
TRBD2	few	TRBV18	TRBJ2-1	CASSPPTSGVKNEQFF	TGTGCCAGCTCACCACCGACTAGCGGGGTGAAAAATGAGCAGTTCTTC
.	.	TRBV24-1	TRBJ2-5	CATRGSGGYQETQYF	TGTGCCACCAGAGGTAGCGGTGGGTACCAAGAGACCCAGTACTTC
.	.	TRBV4-1	TRBJ2-7	CASSQEGTWPYEQYF	TGCGCCAGCAGCCAAGAAGGGACTTGGCCCTACGAGCAGTACTTC
TRBD2	.	TRBV7-3	TRBJ2-1	CASSPSGTLNEQFF	TGTGCCAGCAGTCCTAGCGGGACCCTTAATGAGCAGTTCTTC
TRBD1	.	TRBV4-2	TRBJ2-1	CASSQGGGTGGYNEQFF	TGTGCCAGCAGCCAAGGAGGGGGGACAGGGGGATACAATGAGCAGTTCTTC
.	.	TRBV5-6	TRBJ1-1	CASSSEVGTEAFF	TGTGCCAGCAGTTCCGAGGTGGGCACTGAAGCTTTCTTT
TRBD2	.	TRBV4-3	TRBJ2-7	CASSQEVTGGLSYEQYF	TGCGCCAGCAGCCAAGAAGTAACGGGGGGTCTCTCCTACGAGCAGTACTTC
.	.	TRBV12-3/TRBV12-4	TRBJ2-7	CASSSGYEQYF	TGTGCCAGCAGTTCCGGTTACGAGCAGTACTTC
TRBD2	.	TRBV3-1/TRBV3-2	TRBJ2-3	CASSLQTSGRGSWSTDTQYF	TGTGCCAGCAGCCTCCAGACTAGCGGGAGAGGTAGTTGGAGCACAGATACGCAGTATTTT
TRBD2	.	TRBV4-3	TRBJ2-2	CASSHGSGTNTGELFF	TGCGCCAGCAGCCACGGAAGCGGGACGAACACCGGGGAGCTGTTTTTT
.	.	TRBV29-1	TRBJ1-4	CSVVGGNEKLFF	TGCAGCGTTGTCGGGGGTAATGAAAAACTGTTTTTT
TRBD1	.	TRBV10-3	TRBJ1-4	CAISDSRQGKINEKLFF	TGTGCCATCAGTGACTCACGACAGGGCAAGATTAATGAAAAACTGTTTTTT
TRBD2	.	TRBV5-1	TRBJ2-6	CASSLTGTSGLSGANVLTF	TGCGCCAGCAGCCTCACCGGGACTAGCGGGTTGTCTGGGGCCAACGTCCTGACTTTC
.	once	TRBV30	TRBJ1-1	CAWSVGGAGNTEAFF	TGTGCCTGGAGTGTAGGAGGGGCGGGGAACACTGAAGCTTTCTTT
.	.	TRBV4-3	TRBJ1-4	CASSQGRASYGLGNEKLFF	TGCGCCAGCAGCCAAGGGAGGGCGAGTTATGGGTTGGGTAATGAAAAACTGTTTTTT
TRBD2	once	TRBV4-2	TRBJ2-1	CASSQGPLAETKNEQFF	TGTGCCAGCAGCCAAGGGCCACTAGCGGAAACTAAAAATGAGCAGTTCTTC
.	.	TRBV5-1	TRBJ1-1	CASSLSVGVTEAFF	TGCGCCAGCAGCTTGTCGGTCGGAGTCACTGAAGCTTTCTTT
TRBD2	.	TRBV19	TRBJ2-7	CASSGLAGGSYEQYF	TGTGCCAGTAGCGGACTAGCGGGAGGGTCCTACGAGCAGTACTTC
.	.	TRBV18	TRBJ1-1	CASSPRGLLDTEAFF	TGTGCCAGCTCACCGAGGGGGTTGTTGGACACTGAAGCTTTCTTT
.	.	TRBV18	TRBJ1-5	CASSPVGDNQPQHF	TGTGCCAGCTCACCAGTAGGGGACAATCAGCCCCAGCATTTT
.	.	TRBV20-1	TRBJ1-1	CSARESHEAFF	TGCAGTGCTAGAGAGAGTCACGAAGCTTTCTTT
TRBD2	once	TRBV19	TRBJ2-3	CASSITSGKDTQYF	TGTGCCAGTAGTATCACTAGCGGGAAGGATACGCAGTATTTT
TRBD1	.	TRBV9	TRBJ1-2	CASSVEGRGNGYTF	TGTGCCAGCAGCGTAGAGGGCAGGGGGAATGGCTACACCTTC
TRBD2	.	TRBV7-2	TRBJ2-4	CASSLRTSGNIQYF	TGTGCCAGCAGCTTAAGGACTAGCGGAAACATTCAGTACTTC
TRBD1	.	TRBV7-9	TRBJ2-7	CASSATGTGLNEQYF	TGTGCCAGCAGCGCAACCGGGACAGGGTTGAACGAGCAGTACTTC
.	.	TRBV29-1	TRBJ1-5	CSVARGSNQPQHF	TGCAGCGTCGCGCGGGGAAGCAATCAGCCCCAGCATTTT
TRBD2	.	TRBV7-3	TRBJ2-3	CASSLGLAGADTQYF	TGTGCCAGCAGCTTAGGACTAGCGGGAGCAGATACGCAGTATTTT
.	.	TRBV5-6	TRBJ1-4	CASPLRGQTNEKLFF	TGTGCCAGCCCACTGCGGGGGCAAACTAATGAAAAACTGTTTTTT
TRBD1	.	TRBV7-3	TRBJ1-1	CASSLTGGTVSGAFF	TGTGCCAGCAGCTTAACAGGGGGGACAGTCTCCGGAGCTTTCTTT
TRBD2	.	TRBV7-2	TRBJ2-5	CASSLLPLTSGQETQYF	TGTGCCAGCAGCTTACTCCCCTTGACTAGCGGTCAAGAGACCCAGTACTTC
.	.	TRBV3-1/TRBV3-2	TRBJ2-3	CASSQSDQRTDTQYF	TGTGCCAGCAGCCAGAGCGACCAGCGCACAGATACGCAGTATTTT
.	.	TRBV29-1	TRBJ1-1	CSALMTVLNTEAFF	TGCAGCGCGCTCATGACAGTATTGAACACTGAAGCTTTCTTT
.	.	TRBV4-3	TRBJ1-1	CASSQDNTGTSFF	TGCGCCAGCAGCCAAGATAATACAGGGACGTCTTTCTTT
.	.	TRBV7-3	TRBJ2-7	CASSLSHSSEQYF	TGTGCCAGCAGCTTATCCCACTCTAGCGAGCAGTACTTC
TRBD1	.	TRBV19	TRBJ1-5	CASTLDRVRQPQHF	TGTGCCAGTACCCTCGACAGGGTGAGACAGCCCCAGCATTTT
TRBD2	.	TRBV11-2	TRBJ2-5	CASSLGTSGRETQYF	TGTGCCAGCAGCTTGGGGACTAGCGGGAGAGAGACCCAGTACTTC
.	.	TRBV12-3/TRBV12-4	TRBJ2-1	CASRIVGGGEQFF	TGTGCCAGCAGGATAGTCGGGGGAGGCGAGCAGTTCTTC
.	.	TRBV7-2	TRBJ2-6	CASSLPGANVLTF	TGTGCCAGCAGCCTCCCTGGGGCCAACGTCCTGACTTTC